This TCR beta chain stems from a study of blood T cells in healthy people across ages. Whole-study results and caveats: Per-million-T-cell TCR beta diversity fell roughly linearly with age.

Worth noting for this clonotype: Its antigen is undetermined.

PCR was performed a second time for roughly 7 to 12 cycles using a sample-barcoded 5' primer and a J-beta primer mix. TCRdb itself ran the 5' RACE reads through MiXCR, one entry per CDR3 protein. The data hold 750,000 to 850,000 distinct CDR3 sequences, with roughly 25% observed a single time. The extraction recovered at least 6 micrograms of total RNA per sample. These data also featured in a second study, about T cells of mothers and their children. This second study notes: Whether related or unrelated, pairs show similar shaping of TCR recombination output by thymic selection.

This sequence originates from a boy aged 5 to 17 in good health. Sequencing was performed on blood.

The CDR3: CASRLTGGEGETQYF. The CDR3 DNA sequence: TGCGCCAGCAGACTAACAGGGGGGGAGGGGGAGACCCAGTACTTC. The chain uses TRBV4-3 and TRBJ2-5, with D possibly TRBD1 on 8 matching bases. V was shortened by 6 bases and J by 5 bases, with 19 bases between the two germline ends. The CDR3 consists of 15 residues. CDR1 is LGHNA, CDR2 YSLEER, per germline.